A single sample is the source of the 16 T cell receptor beta chains below, sequenced in a study of shared clonotypes between healthy human individuals. Generated by immunoSEQ multiplex PCR, the TCRdb table keeps only in-frame clones and is missing some. The table lists over 400,000 clones, 90% to 96% of them singletons. Sequencing was carried out using naive CD4+ T cells sorted from blood. The subset denotes: CD45RA+ positively selected. The origin of the receptors is a woman younger than 45 in good health.

The genes are TRBV19 and TRBJ2-7, with unresolved D. The CDR3 length is 12 residues. Germline V gives CDR1 LNHDA, CDR2 SQIVND (reference sequence). V was trimmed by 0 bases and J by 6 bases, leaving 6 bases between them. DNA for the CDR3: TGTGCCAGTAGTATAGATCGTAGCGAGCAGTACTTC. Residues: CASSIDRSEQYF.

The V gene is TRBV7-3, the J gene TRBJ2-4; a weak D match, TRBD2 (7 bases). The germline V and J ends were trimmed by 0 bases and 0 bases, with 12 bases remaining between them. Germline loops: CDR1 SGHTA, CDR2 FQGTGA. The CDR3 extends over 17 amino acids. The CDR3 reads CASSLTGAGAAKNIQYF. The CDR3, as DNA: TGTGCCAGCAGCTTAACGGGGGCGGGAGCAGCCAAAAACATTCAGTACTTC.

Details on this clone: Relative to the germline gene, one junction end is altered; a read error may explain this. The V call is TRBV28, the J call TRBJ2-7; D tentatively reads TRBD1 or TRBD2 (7 bases each). Germline V gives CDR1 MDHEN, CDR2 SYDVKM. The CDR3 has 17 amino acids. The CDR3 sequence: CASSLGGTVQGLATGIF. CDR3 nucleotides: TGTGCCAGCAGTTTGGGAGGGACAGTACAAGGGCTAGCGACGGGTATCTTC. The whole variable domain, filled in from reference TRBV28 and TRBJ2-7, reads DVKVTQSSRYLVKRTGEKVFLECVQDMDHENMFWYRQDPGLGLRLIYFSYDVKMKEKGDIPEGYSVSREKKERFSLILESASTNQTSMYLCASSLGGTVQGLATGIFGPGTRLTVT.

This clone was recorded only once. The rearrangement joins TRBV27 to TRBJ2-3, with 8 nucleotides matching TRBD1. V shed 4 bases, J shed 5 bases, and the junction held 8 bases outside the gene matches. Germline-derived CDR1 and CDR2 are MNHEY and SMNVEV (reference sequence). This CDR3 spans 15 amino acids. The CDR3 sequence is CASSYRDRIRDTQYF. In DNA, the CDR3 is TGTGCCAGCAGTTACCGGGACAGGATCAGAGATACGCAGTATTTT.

The rearrangement joins TRBV19 to TRBJ1-1, with a possible D match to TRBD1 (6 bases). Germline V gene lookup returns CDR1 LNHDA and CDR2 SQIVND (reference sequence). The CDR3 runs 12 residues. V lost 7 bases and J 1 base, leaving 7 bases between the germline ends. The CDR3 spells CASTQGNTEAFF. DNA of the CDR3: TGTGCCAGTACACAGGGGAACACTGAAGCTTTCTTT.

This rearrangement joins TRBV9 to TRBJ2-2, with 9 bases aligning to TRBD2. With 4 bases clipped from V and 4 bases from J, the junction kept 11 bases outside the gene matches. The V gene's germline CDR1 is SGDLS and CDR2 YYNGEE. CDR3 length equals 17 residues. CDR3 protein: CASSLRASGNPTGELFF. CDR3 bases: TGTGCCAGCAGCCTCAGGGCTAGCGGGAACCCCACCGGGGAGCTGTTTTTT.

The chain employs TRBV27 and TRBJ2-7; D may be TRBD1 or TRBD2 (6 bases each). The CDR3 totals 14 residues. CDR1 and CDR2 from the germline V gene are MNHEY and SMNVEV (reference sequence). V lost 2 bases to trimming and J lost 2 bases, with 10 bases between them. CDR3 amino acids: CASSLEGGTYEQYF. In DNA form, the CDR3 reads TGTGCCAGCAGTTTAGAAGGGGGGACCTACGAGCAGTACTTC.

The chain joins TRBV27 to TRBJ1-4, with 7 bases fitting TRBD1. Germline V gene data show CDR1 as MNHEY and CDR2 as SMNVEV (reference sequence). V was clipped by 5 bases and J by 5 bases; unmatched bases: 5. The CDR3 is 14 residues long. The CDR3 reads CASSPGQLNEKLFF. Here the CDR3 DNA reads TGTGCCAGCAGTCCGGGACAGCTGAATGAAAAACTGTTTTTT.

This sequence joins TRBV4-1 and TRBJ2-2; 7 nucleotides line up with TRBD2. The CDR3 sequence is 17 residues long. Germline loops: CDR1 MGHRA, CDR2 YSYEKL. The ends lost 1 base at V and 4 bases at J; junction bases unmatched: 9. For the CDR3, the DNA is TGCGCCAGCAGCCAAGGAGGCGGGGGATGGGCCACCGGGGAGCTGTTTTTT. This gives the protein CASSQGGGGWATGELFF.

The chain carries TRBV6-5 and TRBJ2-5, with a weak D call TRBD2 (6 bases). Germline-derived CDR1 and CDR2 are MNHEY and SVGAGI. V was clipped by 10 bases and J by 7 bases, with 22 bases between them. The CDR3 is 14 residues long. This CDR3 is CATQGTAQQGTQYF. The CDR3 DNA sequence: TGTGCCACCCAAGGGACTGCGCAGCAGGGGACCCAGTACTTC.

The rearrangement joins TRBV19 to TRBJ2-2; no reliable D call. CDR3 size: 12 residues. Germline-derived CDR1 and CDR2 are LNHDA and SQIVND (reference sequence). Trimming removed 6 bases at V and 3 bases at J, with 5 bases between. The CDR3 region has the DNA TGTGCCAGTAGCGAGCACACCGGGGAGCTGTTTTTT. It codes for CASSEHTGELFF.

As regards this clone: Different DNA sequences within this sample yield the same CDR3. The V and J genes are TRBV28 and TRBJ2-7; possible D gene TRBD1, 6 bases. Germline assignment: CDR1 MDHEN and CDR2 SYDVKM. Trimming took off 6 bases at V and 4 bases at J, with 13 bases between the two ends. The CDR3 length is 13 residues. CDR3 sequence (DNA): TGTGCCAGCAGCTCCGGACAGCTATACGAGCAGTACTTC. Residues: CASSSGQLYEQYF.

The chain joins TRBV27 to TRBJ2-7, with 8 bases fitting TRBD1. The CDR3 spans 17 residues. Trimming took 4 bases from V and 6 from J; bases not matched to a gene: 17. Germline values: CDR1 MNHEY, CDR2 SMNVEV (reference sequence). The CDR3 loop is CASSSVPSTDRVGEQYF. CDR3 coding DNA: TGTGCCAGCAGTTCCGTCCCTTCCACGGACAGGGTAGGCGAGCAGTACTTC.

The chain uses TRBV27 and TRBJ1-4, with no clear D. The CDR3 contains 13 residues. Germline CDR1 reads MNHEY; CDR2 reads SMNVEV (reference sequence). V was pared by 7 bases and J by 3 bases, with 9 bases between. This CDR3 reads CASKGSANEKLFF. CDR3 nucleotides: TGTGCCAGCAAGGGCTCGGCTAATGAAAAACTGTTTTTT.

The chain employs TRBV7-9 and TRBJ1-5; tentatively, D is TRBD1 (6 bases). From germline, CDR1 is SEHNR and CDR2 FQNEAQ (reference sequence). With 4 bases removed from V and 6 bases from J, the gap between germline ends came to 10 bases. The CDR3 contains 13 residues. The CDR3 here is CASSWGGSQPQHF. In DNA, the CDR3 is TGTGCCAGCAGCTGGGGGGGCAGTCAGCCCCAGCATTTT.

This clone was found once. The V gene is TRBV5-1, the J gene TRBJ1-1; no clear D. Germline V lookup: CDR1 SGHRS, CDR2 YFSETQ. V was pared by 5 bases and J by 13 bases, with 18 bases between. The CDR3 sequence is 12 residues long. The CDR3 loop reads CASRRELGSGFF. Here the CDR3 DNA reads TGCGCCAGCAGGCGGGAGCTCGGATCGGGTTTCTTT.